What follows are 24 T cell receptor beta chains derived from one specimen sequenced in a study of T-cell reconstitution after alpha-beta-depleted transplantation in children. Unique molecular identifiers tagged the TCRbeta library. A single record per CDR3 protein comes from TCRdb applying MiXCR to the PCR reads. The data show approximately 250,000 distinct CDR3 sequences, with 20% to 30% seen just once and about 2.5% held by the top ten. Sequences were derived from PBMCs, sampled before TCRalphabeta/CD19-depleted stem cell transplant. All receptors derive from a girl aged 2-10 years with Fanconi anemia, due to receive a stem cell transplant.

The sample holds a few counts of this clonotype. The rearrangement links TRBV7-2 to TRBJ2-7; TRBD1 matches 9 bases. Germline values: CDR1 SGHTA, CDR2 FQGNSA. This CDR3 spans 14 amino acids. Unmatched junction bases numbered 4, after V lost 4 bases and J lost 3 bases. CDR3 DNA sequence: TGTGCCAGCAGCTATCGGACAGGGGACTACGAGCAGTACTTC. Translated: CASSYRTGDYEQYF.

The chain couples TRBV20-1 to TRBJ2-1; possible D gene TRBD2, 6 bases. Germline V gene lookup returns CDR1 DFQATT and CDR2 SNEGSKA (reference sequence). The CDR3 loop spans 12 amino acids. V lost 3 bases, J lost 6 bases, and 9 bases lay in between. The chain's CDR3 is CSARQGGNEQFF. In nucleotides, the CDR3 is TGCAGTGCTAGGCAGGGAGGCAATGAGCAGTTCTTC.

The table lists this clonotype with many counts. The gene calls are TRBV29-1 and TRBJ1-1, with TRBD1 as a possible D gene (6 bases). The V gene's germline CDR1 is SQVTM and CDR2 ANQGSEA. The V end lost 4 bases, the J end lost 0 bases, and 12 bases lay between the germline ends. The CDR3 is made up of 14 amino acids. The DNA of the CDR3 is TGCAGCGTTGTGGTCAGGGGAATGAACACTGAAGCTTTCTTT. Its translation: CSVVVRGMNTEAFF.

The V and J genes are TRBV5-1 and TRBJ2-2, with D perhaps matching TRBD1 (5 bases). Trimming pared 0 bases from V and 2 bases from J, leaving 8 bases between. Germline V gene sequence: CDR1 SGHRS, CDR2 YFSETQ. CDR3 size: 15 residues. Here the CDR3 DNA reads TGCGCCAGCAGCTTGGCGACAGCAAACACCGGGGAGCTGTTTTTT. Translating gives CASSLATANTGELFF.

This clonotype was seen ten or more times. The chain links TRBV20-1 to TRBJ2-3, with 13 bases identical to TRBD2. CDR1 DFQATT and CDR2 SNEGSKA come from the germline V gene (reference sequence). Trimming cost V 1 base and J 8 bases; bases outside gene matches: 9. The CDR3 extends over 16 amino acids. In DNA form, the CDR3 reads TGCAGTGCTAGAGTCCCGACTAGCGGGAGGTTATCTACGCAGTATTTT. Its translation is CSARVPTSGRLSTQYF.

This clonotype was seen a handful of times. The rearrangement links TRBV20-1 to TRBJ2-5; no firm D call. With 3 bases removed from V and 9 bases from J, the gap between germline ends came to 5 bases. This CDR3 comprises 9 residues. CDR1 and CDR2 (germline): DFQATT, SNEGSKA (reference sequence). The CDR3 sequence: CSASYPQYF. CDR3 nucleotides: TGCAGTGCTAGTTATCCCCAGTACTTC.

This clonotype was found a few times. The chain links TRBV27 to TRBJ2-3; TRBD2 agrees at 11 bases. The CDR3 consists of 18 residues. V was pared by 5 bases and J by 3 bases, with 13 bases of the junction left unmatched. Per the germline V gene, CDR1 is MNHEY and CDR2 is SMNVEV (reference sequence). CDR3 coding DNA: TGTGCCAGCAGTCTGATAGCGGGAGGGCCGAGTCCAACAGATACGCAGTATTTT. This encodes CASSLIAGGPSPTDTQYF.

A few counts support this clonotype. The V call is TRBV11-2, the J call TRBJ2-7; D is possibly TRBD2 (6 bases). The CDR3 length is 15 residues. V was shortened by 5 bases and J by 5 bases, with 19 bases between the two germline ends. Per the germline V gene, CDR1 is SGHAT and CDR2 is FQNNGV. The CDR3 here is CASSPTGLLQHEQYF. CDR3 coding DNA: TGTGCCAGCAGCCCTACGGGACTTCTTCAACACGAGCAGTACTTC.

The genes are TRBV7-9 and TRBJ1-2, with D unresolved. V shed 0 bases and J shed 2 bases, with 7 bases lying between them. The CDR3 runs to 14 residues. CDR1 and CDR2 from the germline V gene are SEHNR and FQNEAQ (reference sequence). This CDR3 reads CASSLASGNYGYTF. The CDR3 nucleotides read TGTGCCAGCAGCTTAGCATCGGGGAACTATGGCTACACCTTC. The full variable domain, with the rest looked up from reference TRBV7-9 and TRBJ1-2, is DTGVSQNPRHKITKRGQNVTFRCDPISEHNRLYWYRQTLGQGPEFLTYFQNEAQLEKSRLLSDRFSAERPKGSFSTLEIQRTEQGDSAMYLCASSLASGNYGYTFGSGTRLTVV.

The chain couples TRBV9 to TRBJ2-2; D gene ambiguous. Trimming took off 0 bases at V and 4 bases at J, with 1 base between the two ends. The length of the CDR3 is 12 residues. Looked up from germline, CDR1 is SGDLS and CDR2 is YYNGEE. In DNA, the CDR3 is TGTGCCAGCAGCGTAGTCACCGGGGAGCTGTTTTTT. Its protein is CASSVVTGELFF.

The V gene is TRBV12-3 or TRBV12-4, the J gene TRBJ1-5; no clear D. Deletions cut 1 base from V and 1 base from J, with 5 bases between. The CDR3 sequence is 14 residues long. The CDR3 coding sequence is TGTGCCAGCAGTTTAGTTCAAAGCAATCAGCCCCAGCATTTT. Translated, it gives CASSLVQSNQPQHF.

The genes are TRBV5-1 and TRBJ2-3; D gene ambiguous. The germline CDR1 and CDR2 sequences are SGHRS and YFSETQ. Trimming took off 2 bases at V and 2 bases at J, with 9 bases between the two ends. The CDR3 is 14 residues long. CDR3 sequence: CASSFWATTDTQYF. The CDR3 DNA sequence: TGCGCCAGCAGCTTCTGGGCTACCACAGATACGCAGTATTTT.

The CDR3 bases are TGTGCCTGGAGTGTAAATGAGCAGTTCTTC. This translates into CAWSVNEQFF. The chain uses TRBV30 and TRBJ2-1; D unclear. The CDR3 is made up of 10 amino acids. Germline V gene lookup returns CDR1 GTSNPN and CDR2 SVGIG (reference sequence). V lost 0 bases, J lost 7 bases, and 1 base lay in between.

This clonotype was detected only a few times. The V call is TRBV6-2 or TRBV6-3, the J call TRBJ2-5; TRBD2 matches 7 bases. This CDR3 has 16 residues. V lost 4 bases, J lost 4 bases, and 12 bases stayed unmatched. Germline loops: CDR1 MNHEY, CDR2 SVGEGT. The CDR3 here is CASSSVLRERIETQYF. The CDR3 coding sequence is TGTGCCAGCAGTTCAGTACTGCGGGAGAGGATAGAGACCCAGTACTTC.

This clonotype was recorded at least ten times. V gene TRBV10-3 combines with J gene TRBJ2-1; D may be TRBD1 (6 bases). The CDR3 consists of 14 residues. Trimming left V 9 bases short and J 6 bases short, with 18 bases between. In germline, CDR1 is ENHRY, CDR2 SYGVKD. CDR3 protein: CAISLEAGANEQFF. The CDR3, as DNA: TGTGCCATTTCGCTTGAGGCAGGGGCCAATGAGCAGTTCTTC.

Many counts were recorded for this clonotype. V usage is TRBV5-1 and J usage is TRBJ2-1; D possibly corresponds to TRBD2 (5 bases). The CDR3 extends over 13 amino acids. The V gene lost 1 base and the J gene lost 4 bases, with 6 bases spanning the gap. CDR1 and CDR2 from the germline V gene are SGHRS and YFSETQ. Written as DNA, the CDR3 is TGCGCCAGCAGCTTGACTAGTTACAATGAGCAGTTCTTC. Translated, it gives CASSLTSYNEQFF.

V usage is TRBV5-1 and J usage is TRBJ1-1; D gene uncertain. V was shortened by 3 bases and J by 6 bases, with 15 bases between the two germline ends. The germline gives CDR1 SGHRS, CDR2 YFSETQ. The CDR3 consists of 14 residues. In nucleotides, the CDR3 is TGCGCCAGCAGCTCAACCGACAATCCGGCTGAAGCTTTCTTT. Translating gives CASSSTDNPAEAFF.

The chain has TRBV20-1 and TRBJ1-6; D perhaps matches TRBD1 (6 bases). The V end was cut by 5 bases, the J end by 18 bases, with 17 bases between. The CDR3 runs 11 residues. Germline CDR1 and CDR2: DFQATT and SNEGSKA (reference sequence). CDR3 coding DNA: TGCAGTGCTGAGTCGGGACATGGGGACCACTTT. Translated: CSAESGHGDHF.

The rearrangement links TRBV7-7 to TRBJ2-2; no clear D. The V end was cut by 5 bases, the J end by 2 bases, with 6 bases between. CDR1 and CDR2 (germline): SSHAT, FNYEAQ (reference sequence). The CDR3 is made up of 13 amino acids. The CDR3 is CASSPDNTGELFF. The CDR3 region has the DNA TGTGCCAGCAGCCCCGACAACACCGGGGAGCTGTTTTTT. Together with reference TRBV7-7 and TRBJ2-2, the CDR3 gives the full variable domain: GAGVSQSPRYKVTKRGQDVTLRCDPISSHATLYWYQQALGQGPEFLTYFNYEAQPDKSGLPSDRFSAERPEGSISTLTIQRTEQRDSAMYRCASSPDNTGELFFGEGSRLTVL.

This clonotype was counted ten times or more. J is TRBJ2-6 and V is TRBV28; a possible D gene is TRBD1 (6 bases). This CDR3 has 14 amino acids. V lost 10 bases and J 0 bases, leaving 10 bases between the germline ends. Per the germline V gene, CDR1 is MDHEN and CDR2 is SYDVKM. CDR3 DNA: TGTGCCACGCAGGGGAACTCTGGGGCCAACGTCCTGACTTTC. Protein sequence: CATQGNSGANVLTF. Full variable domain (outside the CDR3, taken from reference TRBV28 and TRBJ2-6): DVKVTQSSRYLVKRTGEKVFLECVQDMDHENMFWYRQDPGLGLRLIYFSYDVKMKEKGDIPEGYSVSREKKERFSLILESASTNQTSMYLCATQGNSGANVLTFGAGSRLTVL.

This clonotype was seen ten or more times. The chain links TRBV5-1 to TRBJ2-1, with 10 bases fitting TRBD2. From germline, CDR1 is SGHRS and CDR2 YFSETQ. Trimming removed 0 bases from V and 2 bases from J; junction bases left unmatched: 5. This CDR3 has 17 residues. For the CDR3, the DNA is TGCGCCAGCAGCTTGGGACTAGCGGGCCTGGCCTACAATGAGCAGTTCTTC. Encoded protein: CASSLGLAGLAYNEQFF. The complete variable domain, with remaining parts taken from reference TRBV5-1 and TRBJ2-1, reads KAGVTQTPRYLIKTRGQQVTLSCSPISGHRSVSWYQQTPGQGLQFLFEYFSETQRNKGNFPGRFSGRQFSNSRSEMNVSTLELGDSALYLCASSLGLAGLAYNEQFFGPGTRLTVL.

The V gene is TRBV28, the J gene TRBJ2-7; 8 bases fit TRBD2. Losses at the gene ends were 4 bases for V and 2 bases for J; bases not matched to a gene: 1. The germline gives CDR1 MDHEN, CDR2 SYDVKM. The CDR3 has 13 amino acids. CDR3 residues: CASSSGGTYEQYF. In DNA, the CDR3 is TGTGCCAGCAGTTCGGGAGGGACCTACGAGCAGTACTTC.

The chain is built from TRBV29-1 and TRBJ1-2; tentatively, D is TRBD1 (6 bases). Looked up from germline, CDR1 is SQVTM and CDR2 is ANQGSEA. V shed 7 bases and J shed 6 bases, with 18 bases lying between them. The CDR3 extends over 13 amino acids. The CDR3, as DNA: TGCAGCGCTCCTTCCGGGACAAAAGATGGCTACACCTTC. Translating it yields CSAPSGTKDGYTF.

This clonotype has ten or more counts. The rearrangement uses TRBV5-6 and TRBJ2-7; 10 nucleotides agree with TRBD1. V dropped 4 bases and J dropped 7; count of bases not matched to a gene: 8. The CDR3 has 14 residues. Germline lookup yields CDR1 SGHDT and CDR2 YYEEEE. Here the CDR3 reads CASSRDRGRWEQYF. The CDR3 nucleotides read TGTGCCAGCAGCAGAGACAGGGGGCGTTGGGAGCAGTACTTC. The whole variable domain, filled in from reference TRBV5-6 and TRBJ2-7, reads DAGVTQSPTHLIKTRGQQVTLRCSPKSGHDTVSWYQQALGQGPQFIFQYYEEEERQRGNFPDRFSGHQFPNYSSELNVNALLLGDSALYLCASSRDRGRWEQYFGPGTRLTVT.